The 10 T cell receptor beta chains below all came from one sample that was sequenced in a study of cytomegalovirus exposure and HLA in healthy donors. Sequencing used immunoSEQ multiplex PCR; TCRdb keeps in-frame clones, though not all of them. Among approximately 150,000 clones listed, roughly 89% were seen once. Sequences were obtained from PBMCs. The receptors here all came from a woman aged 18-29 years in good health and CMV-seropositive.

This sequence joins TRBV6-6 and TRBJ2-7; possible D gene TRBD1, 6 bases. Germline CDR1 MNHNY, CDR2 SVGAGI (reference sequence). The CDR3 spans 14 residues. Trimming cost V 7 bases and J 5 bases, with 18 bases left between them. Here the CDR3 reads CASNPSTGYNEQYF. The CDR3 DNA reads as TGTGCCAGCAATCCCTCCACAGGGTACAACGAGCAGTACTTC.

The chain uses TRBV19 and TRBJ1-3, with a possible D match to TRBD1 (6 bases). V was trimmed by 9 bases and J by 3 bases, leaving 12 bases between them. Germline V gene sequence: CDR1 LNHDA, CDR2 SQIVND (reference sequence). The CDR3 has 13 residues. In DNA, the CDR3 is TGTGCCAGCTCCCGGACAGATGGAAACACCATATATTTT. Residues: CASSRTDGNTIYF.

V usage is TRBV4-3 and J usage is TRBJ2-3; 8 bases map to TRBD2. The junction had 8 bases not matched to a gene; V was cut back by 1 base and J by 2 bases. From germline, CDR1 is LGHNA and CDR2 YSLEER. The CDR3 loop spans 17 amino acids. The CDR3 DNA reads TGCGCCAGCAGCCAAGTTACGACTAGCGTGGACACAGATACGCAGTATTTT. Translating it yields CASSQVTTSVDTDTQYF.

V usage is TRBV6-5 and J usage is TRBJ2-3; D is uncertain. V was shortened by 2 bases and J by 6 bases, with 12 bases between the two germline ends. Germline V lookup: CDR1 MNHEY, CDR2 SVGAGI. This CDR3 comprises 14 residues. The CDR3 reads CASSYERSADTQYF. DNA for the CDR3: TGTGCCAGCAGTTACGAAAGGAGCGCGGATACGCAGTATTTT.

The J gene is TRBJ1-2, the V gene TRBV4-1; the match to TRBD1 covers 7 bases. The CDR3 covers 15 residues. Germline CDR1 is MGHRA and CDR2 is YSYEKL. V was clipped by 2 bases and J by 8 bases; unmatched bases: 11. CDR3: CASSQTGANTRGYTF. The CDR3 DNA reads as TGCGCCAGCAGCCAAACAGGGGCGAATACTAGGGGCTACACCTTC.

The chain links TRBV4-1 to TRBJ1-1; 9 bases are shared with TRBD1. The junction had 4 bases not matched to a gene; V was cut back by 1 base and J by 1 base. The V gene's germline CDR1 is MGHRA and CDR2 YSYEKL. CDR3 size: 16 residues. CDR3 DNA sequence: TGCGCCAGCAGCCAAGGACAGGGGGTAAGGAACACTGAAGCTTTCTTT. This codes for CASSQGQGVRNTEAFF.

This chain links TRBV7-2 with TRBJ2-1, with TRBD2 matching 7 bases. The CDR3 loop spans 14 amino acids. CDR1 is SGHTA, CDR2 FQGNSA, per germline. V dropped 5 bases and J dropped 4; count of bases not matched to a gene: 5. Here the CDR3 reads CASSVLASYNEQFF. In nucleotides, the CDR3 is TGTGCCAGCAGCGTACTAGCGAGTTACAATGAGCAGTTCTTC. The entire variable domain, with the rest obtained from reference TRBV7-2 and TRBJ2-1, is as follows: GAGVSQSPSNKVTEKGKDVELRCDPISGHTALYWYRQSLGQGLEFLIYFQGNSAPDKSGLPSDRFSAERTGGSVSTLTIQRTQQEDSAVYLCASSVLASYNEQFFGPGTRLTVL.

The table lists this clone with a few counts. The chain recombines TRBV9 with TRBJ1-1; D is undetermined. The CDR3 loop spans 15 amino acids. Germline CDR1 and CDR2: SGDLS and YYNGEE. The V end lost 2 bases, the J end lost 5 bases, and 16 bases lay between the germline ends. In DNA, the CDR3 is TGTGCCAGCAGCGTCACACCGGGGTCAAGGACTGAAGCTTTCTTT. Amino acid sequence: CASSVTPGSRTEAFF.

The genes are TRBV5-1 and TRBJ2-1; 15 nucleotides align to TRBD2. Germline V gene data show CDR1 as SGHRS and CDR2 as YFSETQ. The CDR3 runs 17 residues. The ends lost 3 bases at V and 5 bases at J; junction bases unmatched: 6. CDR3 sequence (DNA): TGCGCCAGCAGCTCCGGACTAGCGGGGGGGCCTCACAATGAGCAGTTCTTC. Translating gives CASSSGLAGGPHNEQFF.

The rearrangement links TRBV25-1 to TRBJ2-7, with 8 positions matching TRBD2. V lost 4 bases and J lost 0; bases outside the gene matches: 11. Germline V lookup: CDR1 MGHDK, CDR2 SYGVNS. CDR3 length: 17 residues. The CDR3, as DNA: TGTGCCAGCAGTGTCCACCCCGGGGGGGGATCCTCCTACGAGCAGTACTTC. Residues: CASSVHPGGGSSYEQYF.